This TCR beta chain was retrieved from a study of blood T cell repertoires in COVID-19. Across the whole study: The United States, Italy and Spain were the sources of the acute and convalescent COVID-19 samples.

CDR1 and CDR2 from the germline V gene are LGHDT and YNNKEL (reference sequence). Trimming removed 8 bases from V and 4 bases from J, with 18 bases in between. The length of the CDR3 is 14 residues. This clone occurred once. Authors' methods: From reference gene primer amplification, estimates of nucleated cell counts were derived. Method: immunoSEQ multiplex PCR; TCRdb's copy keeps in-frame clones and lacks some. The V and J calls and clone size are taken from that table; D and trimming were inferred from the DNA. The table lists around 290,000 clones, about nine tenths of them singletons. Participants' reported clinical history set cohort assignment.

The sequence was collected from a woman aged 18-29 years who had recovered from COVID-19. V usage is TRBV3-1 (or the pseudogene TRBV3-2) and J usage is TRBJ2-7; TRBD2 might be the D (6 bases). Sequenced input: PBMCs or T cells enriched from blood (not recorded which). The CDR3 region has the DNA TGTGCCAGCGGTCGATGGGGGGACGCTTACGAGCAGTACTTC. Its protein product is CASGRWGDAYEQYF.